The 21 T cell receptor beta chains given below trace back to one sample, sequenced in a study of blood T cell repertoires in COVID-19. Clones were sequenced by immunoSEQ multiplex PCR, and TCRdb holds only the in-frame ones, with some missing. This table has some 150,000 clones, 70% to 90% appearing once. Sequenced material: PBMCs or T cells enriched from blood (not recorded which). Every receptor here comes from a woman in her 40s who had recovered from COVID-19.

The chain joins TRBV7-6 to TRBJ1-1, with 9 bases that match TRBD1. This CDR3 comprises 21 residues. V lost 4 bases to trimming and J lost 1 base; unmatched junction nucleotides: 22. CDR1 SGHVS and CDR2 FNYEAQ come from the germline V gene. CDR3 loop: CASSSAPTRTGAKGANTEAFF. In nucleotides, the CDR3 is TGTGCCAGCAGCTCAGCCCCCACCCGGACAGGGGCGAAGGGGGCGAACACTGAAGCTTTCTTT.

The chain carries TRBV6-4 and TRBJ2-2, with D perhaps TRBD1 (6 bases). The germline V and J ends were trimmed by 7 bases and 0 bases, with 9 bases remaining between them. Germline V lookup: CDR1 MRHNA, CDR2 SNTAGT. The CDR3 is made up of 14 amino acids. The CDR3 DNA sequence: TGTGCCAGCAAAGGGACACCGAACACCGGGGAGCTGTTTTTT. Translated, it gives CASKGTPNTGELFF.

CDR3 DNA sequence: TGTGCCAGCAGTTTGAGCGGGGGCGGGTATGAGCAGTTCTTC. It yields the protein CASSLSGGGYEQFF. The rearrangement uses TRBV27 and TRBJ2-1, with 8 bases that match TRBD2. The CDR3 consists of 14 residues. V shed 3 bases, J shed 8 bases, and the junction held 6 bases outside the gene matches. The germline gives CDR1 MNHEY, CDR2 SMNVEV (reference sequence).

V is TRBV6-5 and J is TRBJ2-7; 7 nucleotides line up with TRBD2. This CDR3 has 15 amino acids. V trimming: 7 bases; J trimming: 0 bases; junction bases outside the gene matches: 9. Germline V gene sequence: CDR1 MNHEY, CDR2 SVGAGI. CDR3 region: CASTGEGLSSYEQYF. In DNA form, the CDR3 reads TGTGCCAGCACCGGGGAGGGACTCTCCTCCTACGAGCAGTACTTC.

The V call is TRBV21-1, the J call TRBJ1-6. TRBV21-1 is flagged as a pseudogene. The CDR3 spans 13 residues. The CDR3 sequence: CASSKLHNSPLHF. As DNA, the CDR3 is TGTGCCAGCAGCAAACTTCATAATTCACCCCTCCACTTT.

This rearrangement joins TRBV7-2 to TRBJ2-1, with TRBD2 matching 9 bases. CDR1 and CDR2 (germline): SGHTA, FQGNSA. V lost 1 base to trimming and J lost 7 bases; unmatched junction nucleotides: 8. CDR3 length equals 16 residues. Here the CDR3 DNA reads TGTGCCAGCAGCTTAGAGGTTAGCGGGGGACTAAATGAGCAGTTCTTC. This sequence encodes CASSLEVSGGLNEQFF.

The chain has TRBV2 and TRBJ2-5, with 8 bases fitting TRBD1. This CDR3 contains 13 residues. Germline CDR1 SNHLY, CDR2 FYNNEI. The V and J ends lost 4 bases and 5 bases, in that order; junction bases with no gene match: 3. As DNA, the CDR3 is TGTGCCAGCAGTGGGCGACAGGGGGAGACCCAGTACTTC. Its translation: CASSGRQGETQYF.

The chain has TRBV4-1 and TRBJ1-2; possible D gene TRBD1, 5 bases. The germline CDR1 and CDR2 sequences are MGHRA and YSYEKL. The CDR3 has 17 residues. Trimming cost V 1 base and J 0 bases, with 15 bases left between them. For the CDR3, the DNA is TGCGCCAGCAGCCAAGGGACCCGACAGTCGACTAACTATGGCTACACCTTC. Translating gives CASSQGTRQSTNYGYTF.

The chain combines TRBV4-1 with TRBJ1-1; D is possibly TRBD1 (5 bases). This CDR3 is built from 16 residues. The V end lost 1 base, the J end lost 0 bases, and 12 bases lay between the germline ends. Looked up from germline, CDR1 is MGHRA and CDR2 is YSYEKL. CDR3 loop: CASSQGAGTMNTEAFF. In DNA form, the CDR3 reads TGCGCCAGCAGCCAAGGAGCAGGGACTATGAACACTGAAGCTTTCTTT.

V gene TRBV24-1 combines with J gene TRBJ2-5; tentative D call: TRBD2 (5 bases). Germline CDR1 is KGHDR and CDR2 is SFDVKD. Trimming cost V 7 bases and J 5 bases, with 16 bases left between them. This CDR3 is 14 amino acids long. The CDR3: CATSPGEAAETQYF. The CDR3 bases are TGTGCCACCAGCCCCGGGGAAGCCGCGGAGACCCAGTACTTC.

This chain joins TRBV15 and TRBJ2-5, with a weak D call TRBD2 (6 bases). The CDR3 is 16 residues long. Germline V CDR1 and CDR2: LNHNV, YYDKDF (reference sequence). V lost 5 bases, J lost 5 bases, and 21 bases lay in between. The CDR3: CATSHRGGIDRETQYF. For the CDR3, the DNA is TGTGCCACCAGCCACCGAGGAGGGATAGATCGGGAGACCCAGTACTTC.

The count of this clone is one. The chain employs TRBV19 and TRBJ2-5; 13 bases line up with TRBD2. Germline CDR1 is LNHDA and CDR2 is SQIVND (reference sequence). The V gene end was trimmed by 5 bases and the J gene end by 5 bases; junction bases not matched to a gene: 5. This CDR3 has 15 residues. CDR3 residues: CASSPGLAGQETQYF. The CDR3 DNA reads TGTGCCAGTAGTCCGGGACTAGCGGGGCAGGAGACCCAGTACTTC.

The CDR3 DNA reads TGTGCCAGCAGCGTGGAACAGGGAAGCTCTGGAAACACCATATATTTT. Its translation: CASSVEQGSSGNTIYF. V gene TRBV9 combines with J gene TRBJ1-3; weak D call: TRBD1 (6 bases). The CDR3 extends over 16 amino acids. Trimming stripped 2 bases from V and 0 bases from J, with 12 bases between. CDR1 is SGDLS, CDR2 YYNGEE, per germline.

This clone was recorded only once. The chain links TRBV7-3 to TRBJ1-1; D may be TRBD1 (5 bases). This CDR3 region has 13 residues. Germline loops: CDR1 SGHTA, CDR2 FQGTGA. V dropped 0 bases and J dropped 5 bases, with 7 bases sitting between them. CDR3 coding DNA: TGTGCCAGCAGCTTAACCGGGGGTACTGAAGCTTTCTTT. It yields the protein CASSLTGGTEAFF.

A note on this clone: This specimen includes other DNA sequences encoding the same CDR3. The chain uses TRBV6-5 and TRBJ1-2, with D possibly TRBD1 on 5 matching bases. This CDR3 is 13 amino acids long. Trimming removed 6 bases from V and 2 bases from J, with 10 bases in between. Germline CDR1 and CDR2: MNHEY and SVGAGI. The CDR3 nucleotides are TGTGCCAGCAGACGAACAGGAAACTATGGCTACACCTTC. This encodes CASRRTGNYGYTF.

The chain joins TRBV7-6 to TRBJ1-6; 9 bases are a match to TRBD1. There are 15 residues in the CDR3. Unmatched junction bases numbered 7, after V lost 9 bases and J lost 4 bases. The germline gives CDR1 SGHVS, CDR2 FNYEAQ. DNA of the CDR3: TGTGCCAGTAAGGACAGGGGAGGATATAATTCACCCCTCCACTTT. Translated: CASKDRGGYNSPLHF.

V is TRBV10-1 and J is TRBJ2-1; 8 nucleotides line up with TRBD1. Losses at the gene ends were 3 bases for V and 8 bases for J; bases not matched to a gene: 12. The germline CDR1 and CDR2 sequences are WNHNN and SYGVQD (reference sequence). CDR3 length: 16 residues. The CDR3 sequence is CASSDLGQGPTDEQFF. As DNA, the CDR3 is TGCGCCAGCAGTGACCTAGGACAGGGACCTACAGATGAGCAGTTCTTC.

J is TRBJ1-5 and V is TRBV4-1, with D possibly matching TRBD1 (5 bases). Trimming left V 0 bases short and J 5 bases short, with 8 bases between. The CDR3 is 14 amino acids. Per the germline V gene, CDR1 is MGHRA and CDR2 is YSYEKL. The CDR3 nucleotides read TGCGCCAGCAGCCAAGATCCGGGGGATCAGCCCCAGCATTTT. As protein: CASSQDPGDQPQHF.

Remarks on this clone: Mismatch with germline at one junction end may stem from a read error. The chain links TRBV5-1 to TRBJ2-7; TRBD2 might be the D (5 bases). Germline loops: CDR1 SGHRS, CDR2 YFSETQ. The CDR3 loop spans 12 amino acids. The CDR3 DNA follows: TGCGCCAGCAGTTTGGACTCTCACGAGCAGTACTTC. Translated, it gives CASSLDSHEQYF. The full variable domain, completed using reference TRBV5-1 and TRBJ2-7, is KAGVTQTPRYLIKTRGQQVTLSCSPISGHRSVSWYQQTPGQGLQFLFEYFSETQRNKGNFPGRFSGRQFSNSRSEMNVSTLELGDSALYLCASSLDSHEQYFGPGTRLTVT.

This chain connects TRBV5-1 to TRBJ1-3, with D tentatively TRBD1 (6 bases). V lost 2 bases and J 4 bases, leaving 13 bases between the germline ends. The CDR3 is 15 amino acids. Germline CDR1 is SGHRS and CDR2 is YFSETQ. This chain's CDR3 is CASSLSQGPGNTIYF. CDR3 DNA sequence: TGCGCCAGCAGCTTATCTCAGGGGCCCGGAAACACCATATATTTT.

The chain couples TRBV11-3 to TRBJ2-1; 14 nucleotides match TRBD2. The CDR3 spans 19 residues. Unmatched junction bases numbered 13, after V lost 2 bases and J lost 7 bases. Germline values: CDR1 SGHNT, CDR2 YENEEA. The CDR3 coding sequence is TGTGCCAGCAGCTTAACTCGACTAGCGGGGGGGCCCCCGACTAATGAGCAGTTCTTC. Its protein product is CASSLTRLAGGPPTNEQFF.